This T cell receptor (beta chain) was captured in a study of PD-L1 blockade in urothelial cancer. Time point denoted: peripheral blood 6 weeks after treatment start. Germline V CDR1 and CDR2: SEHNR, FQNEAQ (reference sequence). The CDR3 length is 13 residues. Trimming took 5 bases from V and 8 from J; bases not matched to a gene: 7. Clones were sequenced by immunoSEQ multiplex PCR, and TCRdb holds only the in-frame ones, with some missing. This sample carries about 130,000 clones, around 86% of them seen once, and the ten largest clones take around 2.4%. The sequence came from a man between 45 and 60 years old with urothelial cancer. The chain employs TRBV7-9 and TRBJ1-2; 8 positions agree with TRBD1. The material was PBMCs, obtained around atezolizumab (anti-PD-L1) treatment. This CDR3 is CASSRRTGSGYTF. CDR3 coding DNA: TGTGCCAGCAGCAGAAGGACAGGGAGCGGCTACACCTTC.